A single sample gave rise to the 26 T cell receptor beta chains below, sequenced in a study of blood T cells in healthy people across ages. Then a second PCR, running roughly 7 to 11 cycles, was carried out with a sample-barcoded 5' primer and a J-beta primer mix. Each CDR3 protein is one row after TCRdb ran MiXCR on the 5' RACE reads. The sample contains about 280,000 distinct CDR3 sequences, 25% to 30% of which appear only once. What was sequenced was blood. The receptors come from a woman in her seventies in good health.

This clonotype was picked up a small number of times. This chain connects TRBV20-1 to TRBJ2-7; the match to TRBD2 covers 7 bases. Germline CDR1 DFQATT, CDR2 SNEGSKA (reference sequence). With V trimmed by 1 base and J by 5 bases, 14 bases remained unmatched. The CDR3 has 16 residues. In nucleotides, the CDR3 is TGCAGTGCTAGAGGGTCTGGGGAGGGTTTTTACCACGAGCAGTACTTC. Translated: CSARGSGEGFYHEQYF.

The J gene is TRBJ1-1, the V gene TRBV20-1, with D possibly being TRBD1 (5 bases). Trimming left V 2 bases short and J 4 bases short, with 17 bases between. CDR1 and CDR2 from the germline V gene are DFQATT and SNEGSKA (reference sequence). The CDR3 totals 15 residues. The CDR3 DNA reads TGCAGTGCTAGAAAGGCCGAGGGGCCGGGCACTGAAGCTTTCTTT. It is translated as CSARKAEGPGTEAFF.

The chain combines TRBV20-1 with TRBJ2-5; D gene unclear. The J call is doubtful: the DNA matches TRBJ2-1 better. Germline V lookup: CDR1 DFQATT, CDR2 SNEGSKA (reference sequence). The CDR3 spans 11 residues. The CDR3: CSATPSNEQFF. CDR3 in DNA: TGCAGTGCTACCCCCAGTAATGAGCAGTTCTTC.

The rearrangement joins TRBV5-1 to TRBJ1-2; a weak D match, TRBD1 (5 bases). Trimming stripped 0 bases from V and 4 bases from J, with 7 bases between. In germline, CDR1 is SGHRS, CDR2 YFSETQ. The CDR3 covers 13 residues. Written as DNA, the CDR3 is TGCGCCAGCAGCTTGGACAGGTTCTATGGCTACACCTTC. This codes for CASSLDRFYGYTF.

This clonotype was observed a few times. This chain connects TRBV6-6 to TRBJ2-6; no clear D gene. The CDR3 totals 11 residues. Germline V gene lookup returns CDR1 MNHNY and CDR2 SVGAGI (reference sequence). CDR3 loop: CLISGANVLTF. In nucleotides, the CDR3 is TGTTTAATCTCTGGGGCCAACGTCCTGACTTTC.

This sequence joins TRBV28 and TRBJ1-2; tentative D call: TRBD1 (6 bases). The CDR3 consists of 18 residues. Germline lookup yields CDR1 MDHEN and CDR2 SYDVKM. V was pared by 7 bases and J by 1 base, with 25 bases between. The CDR3 loop reads CASTVGGDTSYVNYGYTF. The CDR3 region has the DNA TGTGCCAGCACCGTTGGGGGGGACACCAGCTACGTTAACTATGGCTACACCTTC.

Ten or more counts support this clonotype. The chain carries TRBV28 and TRBJ2-7, with a possible D match to TRBD1 (5 bases). There are 12 residues in the CDR3. The germline gives CDR1 MDHEN, CDR2 SYDVKM. Deletions cut 2 bases from V and 7 bases from J, with 9 bases between. This CDR3 is CASSLLRAEQYF. The CDR3 DNA reads TGTGCCAGCAGTTTACTCAGGGCGGAGCAGTACTTC.

The CDR3 sequence is CSATEGAGQPQHF. For the CDR3, the DNA is TGCAGTGCTACCGAGGGGGCAGGTCAGCCCCAGCATTTT. V gene TRBV20-1 combines with J gene TRBJ1-5, with 7 bases lining up with TRBD1. Germline loops: CDR1 DFQATT, CDR2 SNEGSKA (reference sequence). This CDR3 contains 13 residues. The V and J ends lost 4 bases and 6 bases, in that order; junction bases with no gene match: 6.

This clonotype came up a few times. This chain uses TRBV12-3 or TRBV12-4 with TRBJ2-5; D is unresolved. The J call may be wrong; the DNA end is better matched by TRBJ2-7. The CDR3 consists of 14 residues. The DNA for the CDR3 is TGTGCCAGCAGTTTAGGGCCTCGTCCCTACGAGCAGTACTTC. Protein sequence: CASSLGPRPYEQYF.

V and J are TRBV6-4 and TRBJ2-1, with D possibly being TRBD2 (5 bases). The J call is doubtful: the DNA matches TRBJ2-5 better. CDR1 is MRHNA and CDR2 is SNTAGT in the germline V gene. The CDR3 has 14 residues. CDR3 coding DNA: TGTGCAAACGAACAGCGGACCTTCCAAGAGACCCAGTACTTC. Translated: CANEQRTFQETQYF.

This chain joins TRBV7-9 and TRBJ2-3; D is uncertain. Germline V gene data show CDR1 as SEHNR and CDR2 as FQNEAQ (reference sequence). The CDR3 spans 14 residues. The V and J ends lost 2 bases and 0 bases respectively, with 6 bases between them. CDR3 amino acids: CASSLQSSTDTQYF. The CDR3 region has the DNA TGTGCCAGCAGCTTACAGTCGAGCACAGATACGCAGTATTTT.

Note on this clonotype: Compared with germline, one end of the junction differs, possibly owing to a read error. The CDR3 DNA is TGTGCCAGCGGTCAAGGGACTTATAGCAATCCGCCCCAGCATTTT. This codes for CASGQGTYSNPPQHF. The chain employs TRBV6-1 and TRBJ1-5, with D perhaps TRBD1 (5 bases). From germline, CDR1 is MNHNS and CDR2 SASEGT. CDR3 length: 15 residues.

V usage is TRBV2 and J usage is TRBJ1-2; 7 nucleotides line up with TRBD1. J lost 4 bases, V lost 6 bases, and 2 bases had no gene match. The CDR3 loop spans 12 amino acids. Per germline, CDR1 SNHLY and CDR2 FYNNEI. CDR3 residues: CASRGTVYGYTF. The CDR3 nucleotides read TGTGCCAGCAGGGGGACAGTCTATGGCTACACCTTC.

This clonotype appeared a few times. The CDR3 reads CATSRDDGVSRDTQYF. DNA of the CDR3: TGTGCCACCAGCAGAGATGATGGGGTCTCTAGGGATACGCAGTATTTT. This rearrangement joins TRBV15 to TRBJ2-3, with D unclear. V was shortened by 0 bases and J by 6 bases, with 16 bases between the two germline ends. This CDR3 region has 16 residues. Per the germline V gene, CDR1 is LNHNV and CDR2 is YYDKDF (reference sequence).

The chain is built from TRBV4-2 and TRBJ1-2; D is unresolved. Germline V gene sequence: CDR1 LGHNA, CDR2 YNFKEQ. V was pared by 1 base and J by 8 bases, with 20 bases between. The CDR3 runs to 16 residues. The CDR3 bases are TGTGCCAGCAGCCAAGGATCGTTCCTGGGTTTTGAGGGCTACACCTTC. Amino acid sequence: CASSQGSFLGFEGYTF.

V and J are TRBV12-3 or TRBV12-4 and TRBJ1-2, with D uncertain. CDR3 size: 15 residues. The V end was cut by 6 bases, the J end by 4 bases, with 18 bases between. CDR3 nucleotide sequence: TGTGCCAGCAGCCCTCGGACCACCGCTGGCTATGGCTACACCTTC. It specifies CASSPRTTAGYGYTF.

This clonotype has just a few counts. The rearrangement joins TRBV12-3 or TRBV12-4 to TRBJ1-6; 10 bases match TRBD1. The CDR3 consists of 15 residues. V was clipped by 4 bases and J by 8 bases; unmatched bases: 5. CDR3: CASSSGDRGYSPLHF. CDR3 sequence (DNA): TGTGCCAGCAGTTCGGGGGACAGGGGTTATTCACCCCTCCACTTT.

This clonotype was detected ten times or more. The rearrangement uses TRBV12-3 or TRBV12-4 and TRBJ2-2; tentative D call: TRBD2 (6 bases). This CDR3 is built from 12 residues. V dropped 6 bases and J dropped 6 bases, with 8 bases sitting between them. The CDR3 region has the DNA TGTGCCAGCAGCGGGAGTTCCGGGGAGCTGTTTTTT. Protein: CASSGSSGELFF.

The J gene is TRBJ1-1, the V gene TRBV28; unclear D gene. This CDR3 has 12 residues. From germline, CDR1 is MDHEN and CDR2 SYDVKM. Deletions cut 1 base from V and 8 bases from J, with 8 bases between. The CDR3 sequence: CASSLSRAEAFF. The CDR3 nucleotides are TGTGCCAGCAGTTTATCCCGGGCAGAAGCTTTCTTT. Complete variable domain (other parts from reference TRBV28 and TRBJ1-1): DVKVTQSSRYLVKRTGEKVFLECVQDMDHENMFWYRQDPGLGLRLIYFSYDVKMKEKGDIPEGYSVSREKKERFSLILESASTNQTSMYLCASSLSRAEAFFGQGTRLTVV.

This clonotype was seen repeatedly, ten times or more. The V gene is TRBV5-6, the J gene TRBJ2-1, with D perhaps TRBD2 (6 bases). This CDR3 spans 15 amino acids. Germline CDR1 and CDR2: SGHDT and YYEEEE. The V end lost 4 bases, the J end lost 0 bases, and 11 bases lay between the germline ends. The CDR3 sequence: CASSPGTASYNEQFF. The CDR3 coding sequence is TGTGCCAGCAGCCCCGGGACTGCCTCCTACAATGAGCAGTTCTTC.

The V call is TRBV19, the J call TRBJ2-2, with 12 positions matching TRBD2. The CDR3 has 18 amino acids. CDR1 and CDR2 from the germline V gene are LNHDA and SQIVND (reference sequence). J lost 5 bases, V lost 1 base, and 8 bases had no gene match. The CDR3 region has the DNA TGTGCCAGTAGTATAGGCCGACTAGCGGGAGCGGTAACCGGGGAGCTGTTTTTT. Translated: CASSIGRLAGAVTGELFF.

This clonotype was picked up a small number of times. The chain joins TRBV19 to TRBJ2-1; D unclear. Between the trimmed V and J ends, which lost 5 bases and 7 bases, there was a span of 15 bases. Per germline, CDR1 LNHDA and CDR2 SQIVND (reference sequence). The CDR3 is 14 residues long. The CDR3 here is CASSALNPRNEQFF. The CDR3 bases are TGTGCCAGTAGTGCCCTCAACCCTCGGAATGAGCAGTTCTTC.

V gene TRBV7-9 combines with J gene TRBJ2-1; TRBD2 aligns across 9 bases. The CDR3 loop spans 18 amino acids. CDR1 is SEHNR and CDR2 is FQNEAQ in the germline V gene (reference sequence). The trim removed 2 bases at V and 0 bases at J, leaving 8 bases unmatched. The CDR3 region has the DNA TGTGCCAGCAGCTTAATAAGCGGGAGGAAAGGCTCCTACAATGAGCAGTTCTTC. This codes for CASSLISGRKGSYNEQFF.

The rearrangement links TRBV6-2 or TRBV6-3 to TRBJ1-4; 10 positions agree with TRBD1. The CDR3 covers 15 residues. In germline, CDR1 is MNHEY, CDR2 SVGEGT. V lost 4 bases to trimming and J lost 10 bases; unmatched junction nucleotides: 9. In DNA form, the CDR3 reads TGTGCCAGCAGTTCGGCGGGGACAGGGGCTCGAAAACTGTTTTTT. Protein product: CASSSAGTGARKLFF.

This chain joins TRBV5-1 and TRBJ2-1; 9 nucleotides align to TRBD2. This CDR3 has 14 residues. Germline CDR1 and CDR2: SGHRS and YFSETQ. Trimming removed 7 bases from V and 2 bases from J; junction bases left unmatched: 4. The CDR3 DNA is TGCGCCAGCGGGGCTAGCGGGACCTACAATGAGCAGTTCTTC. It codes for CASGASGTYNEQFF.

The rearrangement links TRBV10-3 to TRBJ2-1; 11 positions agree with TRBD1. Germline-derived CDR1 and CDR2 are ENHRY and SYGVKD. CDR3 length equals 19 residues. The junction had 12 bases not matched to a gene; V was cut back by 0 bases and J by 5 bases. CDR3 in DNA: TGTGCCATCAGTGAGTCGTCGGGTTGGGACAGGGGGGAAGACAATGAGCAGTTCTTC. As protein: CAISESSGWDRGEDNEQFF.